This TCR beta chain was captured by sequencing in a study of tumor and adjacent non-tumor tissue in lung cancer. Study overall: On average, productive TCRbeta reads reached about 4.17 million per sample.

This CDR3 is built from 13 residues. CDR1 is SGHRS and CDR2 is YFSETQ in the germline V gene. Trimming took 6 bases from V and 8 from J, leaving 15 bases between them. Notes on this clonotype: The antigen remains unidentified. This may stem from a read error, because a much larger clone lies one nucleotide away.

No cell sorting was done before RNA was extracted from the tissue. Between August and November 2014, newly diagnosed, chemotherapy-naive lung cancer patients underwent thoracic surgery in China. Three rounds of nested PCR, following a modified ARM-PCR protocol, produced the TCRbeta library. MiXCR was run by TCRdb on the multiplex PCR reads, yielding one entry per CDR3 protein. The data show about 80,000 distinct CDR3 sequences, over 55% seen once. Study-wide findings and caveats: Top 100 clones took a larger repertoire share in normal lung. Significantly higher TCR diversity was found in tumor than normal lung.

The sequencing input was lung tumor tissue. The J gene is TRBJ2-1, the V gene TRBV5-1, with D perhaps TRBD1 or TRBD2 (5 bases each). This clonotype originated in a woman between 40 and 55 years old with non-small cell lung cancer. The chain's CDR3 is CASNDIRGYEQFF. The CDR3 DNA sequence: TGCGCCAGCAATGATATCCGGGGCTATGAGCAGTTCTTC.